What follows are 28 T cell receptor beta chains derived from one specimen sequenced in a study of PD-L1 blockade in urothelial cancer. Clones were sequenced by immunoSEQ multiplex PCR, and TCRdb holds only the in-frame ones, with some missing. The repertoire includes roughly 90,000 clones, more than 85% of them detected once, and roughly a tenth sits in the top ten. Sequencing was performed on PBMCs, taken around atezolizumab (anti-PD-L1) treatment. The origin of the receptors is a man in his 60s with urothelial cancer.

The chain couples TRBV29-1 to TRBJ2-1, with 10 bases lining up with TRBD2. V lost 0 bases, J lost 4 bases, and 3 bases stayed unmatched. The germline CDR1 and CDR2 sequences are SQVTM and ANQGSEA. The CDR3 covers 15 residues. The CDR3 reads CSVEDPSGGYNEQFF. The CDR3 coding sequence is TGCAGCGTTGAAGATCCTAGCGGGGGTTACAATGAGCAGTTCTTC.

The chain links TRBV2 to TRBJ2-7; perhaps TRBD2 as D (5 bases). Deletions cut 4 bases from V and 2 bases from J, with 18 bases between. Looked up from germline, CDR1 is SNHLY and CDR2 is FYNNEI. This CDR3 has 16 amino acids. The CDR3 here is CASSGRMGGLTYEQYF. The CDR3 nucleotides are TGTGCCAGCAGTGGCCGGATGGGCGGGTTGACCTACGAGCAGTACTTC.

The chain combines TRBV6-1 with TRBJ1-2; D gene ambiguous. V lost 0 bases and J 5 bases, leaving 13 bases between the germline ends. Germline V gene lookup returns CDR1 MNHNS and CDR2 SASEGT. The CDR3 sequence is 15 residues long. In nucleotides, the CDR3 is TGTGCCAGCAGTGAAGCGGGGTGGGAGACGTATGGCTACACCTTC. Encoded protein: CASSEAGWETYGYTF.

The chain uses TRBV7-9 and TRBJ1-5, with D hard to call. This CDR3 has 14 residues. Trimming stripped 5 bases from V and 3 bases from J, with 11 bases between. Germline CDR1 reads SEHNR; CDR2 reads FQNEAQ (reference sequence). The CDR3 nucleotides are TGTGCCAGCAGCGCTCCAGGAATCAATCAGCCCCAGCATTTT. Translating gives CASSAPGINQPQHF.

The CDR3 nucleotides are TGTGCCAGCAGTTTAGGGACAGGGCCGACCGGGGAGCTGTTTTTT. As protein: CASSLGTGPTGELFF. V gene TRBV28 combines with J gene TRBJ2-2, with 9 bases aligning to TRBD1. The CDR3 sequence is 15 residues long. The junction had 3 bases not matched to a gene; V was cut back by 2 bases and J by 5 bases. The germline V gene has CDR1 MDHEN and CDR2 SYDVKM.

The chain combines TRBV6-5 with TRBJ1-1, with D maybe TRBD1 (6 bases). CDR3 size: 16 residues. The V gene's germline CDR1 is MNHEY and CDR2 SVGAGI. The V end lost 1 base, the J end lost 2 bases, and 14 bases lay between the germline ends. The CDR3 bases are TGTGCCAGCAGTTACTACTCCGGGACATCAAACACTGAAGCTTTCTTT. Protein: CASSYYSGTSNTEAFF.

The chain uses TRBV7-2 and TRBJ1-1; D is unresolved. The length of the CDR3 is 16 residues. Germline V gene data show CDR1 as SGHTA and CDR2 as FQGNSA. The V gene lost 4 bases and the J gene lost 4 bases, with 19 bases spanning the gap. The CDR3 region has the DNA TGTGCCAGCAGCTCGGACTGGACTAACTGGGGCACTGAAGCTTTCTTT. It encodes CASSSDWTNWGTEAFF.

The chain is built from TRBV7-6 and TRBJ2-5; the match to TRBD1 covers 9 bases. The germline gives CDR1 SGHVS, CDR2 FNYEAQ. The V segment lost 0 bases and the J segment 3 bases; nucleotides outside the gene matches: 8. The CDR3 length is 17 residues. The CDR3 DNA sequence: TGTGCCAGCAGCTTAGCAGGACAGGACAGGGGAGAAGAGACCCAGTACTTC. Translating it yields CASSLAGQDRGEETQYF.

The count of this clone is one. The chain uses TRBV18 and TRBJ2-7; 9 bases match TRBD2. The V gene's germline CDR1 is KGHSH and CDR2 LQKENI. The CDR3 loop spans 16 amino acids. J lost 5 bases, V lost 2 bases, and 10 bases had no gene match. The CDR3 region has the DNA TGTGCCAGCTCACCATCGACTAGCGGCATATATGACGAGCAGTACTTC. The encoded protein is CASSPSTSGIYDEQYF.

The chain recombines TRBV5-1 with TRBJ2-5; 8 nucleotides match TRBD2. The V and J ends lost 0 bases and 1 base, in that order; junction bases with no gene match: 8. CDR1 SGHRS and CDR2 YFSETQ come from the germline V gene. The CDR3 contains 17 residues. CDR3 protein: CASSLAFSGGVQETQYF. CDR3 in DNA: TGCGCCAGCAGCTTGGCCTTCTCCGGGGGGGTCCAAGAGACCCAGTACTTC.

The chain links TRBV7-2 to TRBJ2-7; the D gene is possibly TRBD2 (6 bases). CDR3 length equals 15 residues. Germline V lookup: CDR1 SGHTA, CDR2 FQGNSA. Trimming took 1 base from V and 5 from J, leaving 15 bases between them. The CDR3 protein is CASSLVSGGLNEQYF. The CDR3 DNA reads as TGTGCCAGCAGCTTAGTATCCGGGGGTTTAAACGAGCAGTACTTC.

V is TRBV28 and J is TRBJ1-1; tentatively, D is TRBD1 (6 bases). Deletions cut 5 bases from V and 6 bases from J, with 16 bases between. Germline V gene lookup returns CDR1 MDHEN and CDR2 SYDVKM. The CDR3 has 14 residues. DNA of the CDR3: TGTGCCAGCAGTCCATACAGGGCCGCGGCTGAAGCTTTCTTT. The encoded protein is CASSPYRAAAEAFF.

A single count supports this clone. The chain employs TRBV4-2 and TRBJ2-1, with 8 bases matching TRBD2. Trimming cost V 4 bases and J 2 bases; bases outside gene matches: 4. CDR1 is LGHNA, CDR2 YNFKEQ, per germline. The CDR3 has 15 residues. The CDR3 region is CASSPGGVTYNEQFF. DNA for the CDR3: TGTGCCAGCAGCCCCGGGGGGGTTACCTACAATGAGCAGTTCTTC.

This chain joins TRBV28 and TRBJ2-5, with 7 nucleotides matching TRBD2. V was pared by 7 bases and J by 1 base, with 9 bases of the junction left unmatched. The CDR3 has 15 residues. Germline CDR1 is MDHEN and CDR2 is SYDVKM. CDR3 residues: CASTAGAIGQETQYF. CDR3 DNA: TGTGCCAGCACGGCGGGAGCGATCGGCCAAGAGACCCAGTACTTC.

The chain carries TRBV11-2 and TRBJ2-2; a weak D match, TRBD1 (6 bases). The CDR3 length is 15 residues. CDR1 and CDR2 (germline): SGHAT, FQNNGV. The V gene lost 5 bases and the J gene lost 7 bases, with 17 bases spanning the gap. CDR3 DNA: TGTGCCAGCAGCCCAGGCCAGGGGATCATCGGGGAGCTGTTTTTT. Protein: CASSPGQGIIGELFF.

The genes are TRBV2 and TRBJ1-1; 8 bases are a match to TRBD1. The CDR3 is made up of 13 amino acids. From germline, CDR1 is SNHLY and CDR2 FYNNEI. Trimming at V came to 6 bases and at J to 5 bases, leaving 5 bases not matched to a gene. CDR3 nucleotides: TGTGCCAGCAGCCAGGACAGGGAGACTGAAGCTTTCTTT. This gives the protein CASSQDRETEAFF.

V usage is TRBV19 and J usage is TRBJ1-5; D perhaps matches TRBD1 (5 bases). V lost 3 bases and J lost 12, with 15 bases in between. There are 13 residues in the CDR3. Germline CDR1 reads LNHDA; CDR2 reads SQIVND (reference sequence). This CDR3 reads CASSILSRQNQHF. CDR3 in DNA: TGTGCCAGTAGTATCCTATCCAGACAGAACCAGCATTTT.

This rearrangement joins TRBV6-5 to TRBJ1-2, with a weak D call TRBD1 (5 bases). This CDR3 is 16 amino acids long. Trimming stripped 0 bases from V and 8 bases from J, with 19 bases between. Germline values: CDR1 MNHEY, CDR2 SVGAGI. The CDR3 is CASSYSWGTGGRGYTF. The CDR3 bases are TGTGCCAGCAGTTACTCCTGGGGGACGGGGGGTAGGGGCTACACCTTC.

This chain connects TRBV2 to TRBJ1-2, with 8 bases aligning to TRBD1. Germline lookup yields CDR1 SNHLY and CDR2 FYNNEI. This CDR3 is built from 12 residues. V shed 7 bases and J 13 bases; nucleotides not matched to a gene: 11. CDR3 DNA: TGTGCCAGCACGGAGTTGACAGGGGCGATCACCTTC. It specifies CASTELTGAITF.

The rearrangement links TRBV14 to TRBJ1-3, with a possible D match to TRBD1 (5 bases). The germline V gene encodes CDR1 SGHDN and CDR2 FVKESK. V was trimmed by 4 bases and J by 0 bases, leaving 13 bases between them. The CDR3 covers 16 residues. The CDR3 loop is CASSLLGPPSGNTIYF. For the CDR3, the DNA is TGTGCCAGCAGCCTCCTGGGGCCTCCCTCTGGAAACACCATATATTTT.

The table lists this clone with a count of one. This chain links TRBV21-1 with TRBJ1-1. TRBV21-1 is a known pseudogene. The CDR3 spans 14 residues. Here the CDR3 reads CASSKGRNNTEAFF. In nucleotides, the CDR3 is TGTGCCAGCAGCAAAGGGCGGAATAACACTGAAGCTTTCTTT.

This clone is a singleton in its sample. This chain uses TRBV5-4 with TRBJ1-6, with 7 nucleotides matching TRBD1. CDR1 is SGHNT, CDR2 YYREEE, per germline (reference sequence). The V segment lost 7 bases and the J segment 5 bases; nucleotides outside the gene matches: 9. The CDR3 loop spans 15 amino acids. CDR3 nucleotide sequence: TGTGCCAGCGGATCCGGACAGGAGAATAATTCACCCCTCCACTTT. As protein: CASGSGQENNSPLHF.

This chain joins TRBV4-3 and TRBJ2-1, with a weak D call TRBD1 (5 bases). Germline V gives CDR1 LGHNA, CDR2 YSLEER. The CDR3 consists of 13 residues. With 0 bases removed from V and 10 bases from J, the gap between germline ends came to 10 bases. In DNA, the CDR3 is TGCGCCAGCAGCCAAGACAGGGTTGGGGAGCAGTTCTTC. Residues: CASSQDRVGEQFF.

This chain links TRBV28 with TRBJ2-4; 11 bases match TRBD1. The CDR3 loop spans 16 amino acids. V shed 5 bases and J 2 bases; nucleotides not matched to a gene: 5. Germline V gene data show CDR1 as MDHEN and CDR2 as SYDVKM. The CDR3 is CASSGGDRGSKNIQYF. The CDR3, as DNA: TGTGCCAGCAGTGGGGGGGACAGGGGGTCCAAAAACATTCAGTACTTC.

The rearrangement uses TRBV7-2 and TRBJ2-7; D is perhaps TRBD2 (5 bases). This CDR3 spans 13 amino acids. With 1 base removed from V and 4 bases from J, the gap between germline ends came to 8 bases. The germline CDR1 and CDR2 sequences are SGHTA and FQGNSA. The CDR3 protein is CASSLERLYEQYF. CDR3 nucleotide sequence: TGTGCCAGCAGCTTAGAGAGACTATACGAGCAGTACTTC.

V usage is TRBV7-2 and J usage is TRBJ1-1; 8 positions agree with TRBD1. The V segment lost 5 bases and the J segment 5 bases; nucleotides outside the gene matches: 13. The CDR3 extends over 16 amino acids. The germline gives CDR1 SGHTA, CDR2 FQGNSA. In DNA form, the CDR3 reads TGTGCCAGCAGCCTTGACCGGGACAGGTCAGGGACTGAAGCTTTCTTT. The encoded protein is CASSLDRDRSGTEAFF.

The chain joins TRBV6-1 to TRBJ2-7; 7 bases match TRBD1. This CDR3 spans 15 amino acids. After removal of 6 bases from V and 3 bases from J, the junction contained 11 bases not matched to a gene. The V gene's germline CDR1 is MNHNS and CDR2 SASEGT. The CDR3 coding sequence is TGTGCCAGCAGACCCAGGGACAGAGGAAGCTACGAGCAGTACTTC. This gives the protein CASRPRDRGSYEQYF.

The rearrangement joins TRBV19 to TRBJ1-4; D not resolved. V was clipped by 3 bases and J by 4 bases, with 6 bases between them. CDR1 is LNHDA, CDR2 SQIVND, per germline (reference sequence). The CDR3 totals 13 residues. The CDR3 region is CASSISVNEKLFF. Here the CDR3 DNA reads TGTGCCAGTAGTATCTCGGTTAATGAAAAACTGTTTTTT.